Described below is a single T cell receptor (beta chain) sequence and its context. This record comes from a study of blood T cell repertoires in COVID-19. Turning to the study itself: From the United States, Italy and Spain came samples of acute and convalescent COVID-19.

CDR3 length: 11 amino acids. Trimming removed 10 bases from V and 2 bases from J, with 6 bases in between. Germline V gives CDR1 MNHEY, CDR2 SVGAGI. Some clones are missing from TCRdb's copy, which holds only in-frame ones; the method was immunoSEQ multiplex PCR. The table has 110,000 or so clones, 65% to 80% seen once. The rearrangement joins TRBV6-5 to TRBJ1-3; D is uncertain. Sequencing was done on a sample of peripheral blood. The receptor was isolated from a man in his fifties or sixties with acute or convalescent COVID-19. The CDR3 DNA reads as TGTGCCACTCAGACTGGAAACACCATATATTTT. This gives the protein CATQTGNTIYF.